This is a list of T cell receptor beta chains from one sample in a study of blood T cell repertoires in COVID-19. Clones were read by immunoSEQ multiplex PCR, and TCRdb kept only the in-frame ones, dropping some. The sample includes 200,000 or so clones, 80% to 85% seen only once; the top ten take less than 8.5%. What was sequenced was PBMCs or T cells enriched from blood (not recorded which). The receptors shown here come from a man aged 40-49 years who had recovered from COVID-19. Each CDR3 is given with its conserved first and last residue. The D gene is left open where the match is weak. Only some rows state a clone size, as once, few, many or a class for expanded clones.

d_gene	v_gene	abundance	j_gene	CDR3aa	CDR3nt
TRBD2	TRBV10-3	NA	TRBJ2-1	CAISEAGGSYNEQFF	TGTGCCATCAGTGAGGCGGGGGGGTCCTACAATGAGCAGTTCTTC
NA	TRBV6-2/TRBV6-3	NA	TRBJ1-2	CASSLRREYGYTF	TGTGCTAGCAGTTTAAGACGGGAATATGGCTACACCTTC
TRBD1	TRBV5-1	NA	TRBJ2-7	CASSPSGTGGWEQYF	TGCGCCAGCAGCCCCTCCGGGACAGGGGGCTGGGAGCAGTACTTC
TRBD2	TRBV4-1	NA	TRBJ2-1	CASSQEERGTYNEQFF	TGCGCCAGCAGCCAAGAGGAGCGGGGGACCTACAATGAGCAGTTCTTC
TRBD1	TRBV5-5	NA	TRBJ1-5	CASSLRPPGQSRNQPQHF	TGTGCCAGCAGCTTAAGACCACCGGGACAGAGTAGAAATCAGCCCCAGCATTTT
NA	TRBV2	NA	TRBJ1-2	CASRKGREDYGYTF	TGTGCCAGCAGGAAAGGGAGGGAGGACTATGGCTACACCTTC
NA	TRBV3-1/TRBV3-2	once	TRBJ1-3	CASSFRDSKRNTIYF	TGTGCCAGCAGCTTCCGGGACTCAAAGCGGAACACCATATATTTT
NA	TRBV4-1	NA	TRBJ1-1	CASRDTPGQSNTEAFF	TGCGCCAGCAGGGACACACCCGGACAGTCGAACACTGAAGCTTTCTTT
NA	TRBV4-1	NA	TRBJ2-1	CASSQESGWEQFF	TGCGCCAGCAGCCAAGAAAGCGGATGGGAGCAGTTCTTC
NA	TRBV7-2	NA	TRBJ1-5	CASSLEGGGSNQPQHF	TGTGCCAGCAGCTTAGAAGGGGGGGGTAGCAATCAGCCCCAGCATTTT
NA	TRBV5-4	NA	TRBJ1-1	CASSSIQGRNTEAFF	TGTGCCAGCAGCTCGATACAGGGCCGGAACACTGAAGCTTTCTTT
TRBD2	TRBV5-4	NA	TRBJ2-1	CASRSPSGGYNEQFF	TGTGCCTCCCGGTCTCCCAGCGGGGGTTACAATGAGCAGTTCTTC
TRBD1	TRBV5-5	NA	TRBJ1-2	CASSPRRGEGAGGYTF	TGTGCCAGCAGCCCCAGGAGAGGAGAGGGGGCGGGAGGCTACACCTTC
TRBD2	TRBV24-1	NA	TRBJ2-2	CATSDFGGARTGELFF	TGTGCCACCAGTGATTTCGGGGGGGCGCGGACCGGGGAGCTGTTTTTT
NA	TRBV12-3/TRBV12-4	NA	TRBJ1-2	CASSLRRDGYTF	TGTGCCAGCAGTCTCAGGAGGGATGGCTACACCTTC
NA	TRBV7-9	NA	TRBJ1-2	CASSPPQATYGYTF	TGTGCCAGCAGCCCTCCGCAGGCAACCTATGGCTACACCTTC
TRBD2	TRBV5-4	NA	TRBJ2-5	CASSLGAGGRQETQYF	TGTGCCAGCAGCTTGGGGGCGGGGGGGCGACAAGAGACCCAGTACTTC
TRBD2	TRBV30	few	TRBJ2-1	CAWRTSGGANEQFF	TGTGCCTGGAGGACTAGCGGGGGGGCAAATGAGCAGTTCTTC
TRBD1	TRBV5-6	once	TRBJ2-7	CASSFSDRGAYEQYF	TGTGCCAGCAGCTTTTCGGACAGGGGGGCTTACGAGCAGTACTTC
NA	TRBV12-3/TRBV12-4	few	TRBJ2-1	CASRGVNNEQFF	TGTGCCAGCCGGGGAGTAAACAATGAGCAGTTCTTC
NA	TRBV2	NA	TRBJ1-5	CASSAGGWSNQPQHF	TGTGCCAGCAGTGCGGGGGGTTGGAGCAATCAGCCCCAGCATTTT
TRBD1	TRBV5-1	once	TRBJ1-1	CASSLSRQGLGTEAFF	TGCGCCAGCAGCTTGTCGCGACAGGGTTTAGGCACTGAAGCTTTCTTT